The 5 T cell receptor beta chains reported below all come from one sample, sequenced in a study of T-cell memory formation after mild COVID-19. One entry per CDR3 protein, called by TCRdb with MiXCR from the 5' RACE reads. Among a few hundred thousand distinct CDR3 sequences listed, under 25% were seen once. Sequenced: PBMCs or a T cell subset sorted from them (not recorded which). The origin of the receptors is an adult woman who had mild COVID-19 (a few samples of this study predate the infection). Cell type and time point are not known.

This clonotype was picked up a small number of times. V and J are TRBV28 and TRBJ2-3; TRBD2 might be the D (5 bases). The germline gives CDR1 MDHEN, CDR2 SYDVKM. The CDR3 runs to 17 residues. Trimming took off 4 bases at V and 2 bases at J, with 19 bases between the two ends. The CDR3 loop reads CASSSITYGGITDTQYF. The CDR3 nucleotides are TGTGCCAGCAGTTCCATCACATACGGAGGAATCACAGATACGCAGTATTTT.

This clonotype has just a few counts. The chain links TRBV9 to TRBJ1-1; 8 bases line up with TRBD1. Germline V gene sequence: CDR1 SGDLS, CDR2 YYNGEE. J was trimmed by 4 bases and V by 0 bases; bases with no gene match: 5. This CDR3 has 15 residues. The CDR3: CASSVGQGIGTEAFF. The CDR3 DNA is TGTGCCAGCAGCGTAGGACAGGGGATAGGCACTGAAGCTTTCTTT.

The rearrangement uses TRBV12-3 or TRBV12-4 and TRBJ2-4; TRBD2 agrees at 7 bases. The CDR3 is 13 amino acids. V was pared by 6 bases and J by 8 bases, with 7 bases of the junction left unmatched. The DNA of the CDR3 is TGTGCCAGCAGGCCCGTGGGGAGGGACATTCAGTACTTC. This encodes CASRPVGRDIQYF.

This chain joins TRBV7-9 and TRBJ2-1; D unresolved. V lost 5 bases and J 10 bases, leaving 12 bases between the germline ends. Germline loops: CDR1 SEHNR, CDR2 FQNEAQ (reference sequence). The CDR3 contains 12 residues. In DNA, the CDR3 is TGTGCCAGCAGCCCCAGTCGGTTCGAGCAGTTCTTC. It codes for CASSPSRFEQFF.

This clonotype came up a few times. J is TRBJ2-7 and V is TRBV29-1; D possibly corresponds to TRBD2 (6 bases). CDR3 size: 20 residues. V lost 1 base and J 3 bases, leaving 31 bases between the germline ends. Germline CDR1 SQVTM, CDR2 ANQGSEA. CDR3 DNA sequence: TGCAGCGTTGAAGTACCCTCCGATTTCGGCGAAACGGGAGACCACTACGAGCAGTACTTC. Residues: CSVEVPSDFGETGDHYEQYF.